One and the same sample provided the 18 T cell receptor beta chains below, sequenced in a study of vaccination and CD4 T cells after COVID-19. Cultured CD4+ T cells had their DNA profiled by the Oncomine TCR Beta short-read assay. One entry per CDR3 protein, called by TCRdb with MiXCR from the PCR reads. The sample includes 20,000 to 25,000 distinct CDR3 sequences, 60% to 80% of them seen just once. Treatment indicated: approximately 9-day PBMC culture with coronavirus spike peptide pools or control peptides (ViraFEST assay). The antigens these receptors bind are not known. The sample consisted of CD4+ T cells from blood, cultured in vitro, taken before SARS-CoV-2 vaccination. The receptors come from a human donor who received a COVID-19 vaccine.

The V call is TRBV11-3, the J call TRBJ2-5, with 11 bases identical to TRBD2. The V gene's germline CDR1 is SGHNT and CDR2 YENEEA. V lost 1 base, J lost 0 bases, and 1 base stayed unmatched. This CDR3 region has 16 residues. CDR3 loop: CASSLGLAGNQETQYF. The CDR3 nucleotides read TGTGCCAGCAGCTTAGGACTAGCGGGGAACCAAGAGACCCAGTACTTC.

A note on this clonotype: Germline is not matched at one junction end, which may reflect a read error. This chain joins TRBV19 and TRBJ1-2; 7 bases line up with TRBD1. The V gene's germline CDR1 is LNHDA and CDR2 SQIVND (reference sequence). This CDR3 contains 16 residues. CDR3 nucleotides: TGTGCCAGTAGTCTGATCTCGGGACAGACCAACTATGACTACACCTTC. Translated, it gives CASSLISGQTNYDYTF. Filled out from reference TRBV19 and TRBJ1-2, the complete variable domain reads DGGITQSPKYLFRKEGQNVTLSCEQNLNHDAMYWYRQDPGQGLRLIYYSQIVNDFQKGDIAEGYSVSREKKESFPLTVTSAQKNPTAFYLCASSLISGQTNYDYTFGSGTRLTVV.

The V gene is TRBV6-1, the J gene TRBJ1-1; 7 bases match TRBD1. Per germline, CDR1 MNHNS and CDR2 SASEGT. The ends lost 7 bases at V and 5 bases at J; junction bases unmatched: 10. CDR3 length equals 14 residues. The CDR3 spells CASTMERGRTEAFF. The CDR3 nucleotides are TGTGCCAGCACCATGGAAAGGGGGCGAACTGAAGCTTTCTTT.

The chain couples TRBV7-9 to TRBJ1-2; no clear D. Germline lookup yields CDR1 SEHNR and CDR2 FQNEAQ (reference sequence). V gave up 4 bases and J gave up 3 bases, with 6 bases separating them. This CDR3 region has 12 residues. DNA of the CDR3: TGTGCCAGCAGCTGGGATTACTATGGCTACACCTTC. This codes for CASSWDYYGYTF.

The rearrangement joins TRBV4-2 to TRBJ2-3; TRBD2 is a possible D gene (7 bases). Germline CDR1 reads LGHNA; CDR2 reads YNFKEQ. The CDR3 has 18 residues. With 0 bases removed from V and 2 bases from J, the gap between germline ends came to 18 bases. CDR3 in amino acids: CASSQEPGGNPLTDTQYF. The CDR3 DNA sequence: TGTGCCAGCAGCCAAGAACCGGGGGGCAACCCCCTCACAGATACGCAGTATTTT.

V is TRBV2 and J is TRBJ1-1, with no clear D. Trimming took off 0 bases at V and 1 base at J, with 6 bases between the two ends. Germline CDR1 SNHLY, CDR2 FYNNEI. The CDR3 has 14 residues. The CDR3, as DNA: TGTGCCAGCAGTGAAGCGCGGTCGAACACTGAAGCTTTCTTT. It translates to CASSEARSNTEAFF. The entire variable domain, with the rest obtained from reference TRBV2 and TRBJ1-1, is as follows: EPEVTQTPSHQVTQMGQEVILRCVPISNHLYFYWYRQILGQKVEFLVSFYNNEISEKSEIFDDQFSVERPDGSNFTLKIRSTKLEDSAMYFCASSEARSNTEAFFGQGTRLTVV.

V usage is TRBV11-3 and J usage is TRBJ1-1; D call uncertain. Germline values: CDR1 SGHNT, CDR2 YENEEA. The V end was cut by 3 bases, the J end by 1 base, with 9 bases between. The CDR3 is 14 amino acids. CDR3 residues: CASSFLSRNTEAFF. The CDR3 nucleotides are TGTGCCAGCAGCTTCTTATCAAGGAACACTGAAGCTTTCTTT.

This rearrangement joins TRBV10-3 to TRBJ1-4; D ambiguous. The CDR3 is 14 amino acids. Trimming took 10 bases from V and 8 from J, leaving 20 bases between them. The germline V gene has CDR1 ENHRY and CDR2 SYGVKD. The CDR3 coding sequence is TGTGCCACAGCGGCCGGTGCCGTGGAAGAAAAACTGTTTTTT. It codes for CATAAGAVEEKLFF.

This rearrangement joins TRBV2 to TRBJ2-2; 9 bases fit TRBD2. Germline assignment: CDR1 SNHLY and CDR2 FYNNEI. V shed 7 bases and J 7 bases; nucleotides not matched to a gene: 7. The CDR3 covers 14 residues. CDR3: CASKRLAGVGELFF. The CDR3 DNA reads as TGTGCCAGCAAGCGGTTAGCGGGGGTCGGGGAGCTGTTTTTT. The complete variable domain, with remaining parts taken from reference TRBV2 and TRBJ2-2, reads EPEVTQTPSHQVTQMGQEVILRCVPISNHLYFYWYRQILGQKVEFLVSFYNNEISEKSEIFDDQFSVERPDGSNFTLKIRSTKLEDSAMYFCASKRLAGVGELFFGEGSRLTVL.

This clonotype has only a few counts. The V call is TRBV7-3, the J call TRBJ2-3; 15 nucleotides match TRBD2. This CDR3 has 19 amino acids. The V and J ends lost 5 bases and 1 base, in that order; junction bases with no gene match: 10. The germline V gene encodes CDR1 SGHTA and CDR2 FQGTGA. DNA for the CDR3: TGTGCCAGCAGCCTTTTGGGACTAGCGGGGGGATCCGGCACAGATACGCAGTATTTT. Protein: CASSLLGLAGGSGTDTQYF.

The chain's CDR3 is CASSVSGTGMETQYF. DNA for the CDR3: TGTGCCAGTAGTGTATCCGGGACAGGGATGGAGACCCAGTACTTC. The gene calls are TRBV19 and TRBJ2-5, with TRBD1 identical over 9 bases. Germline V gives CDR1 LNHDA, CDR2 SQIVND (reference sequence). The CDR3 length is 15 residues. V lost 5 bases, J lost 5 bases, and 9 bases stayed unmatched.

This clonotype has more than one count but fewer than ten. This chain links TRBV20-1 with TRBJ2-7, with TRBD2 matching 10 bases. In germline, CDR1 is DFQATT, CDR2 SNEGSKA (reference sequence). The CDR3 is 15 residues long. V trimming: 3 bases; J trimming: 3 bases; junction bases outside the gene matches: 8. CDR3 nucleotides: TGCAGTGCTAGGGCTAGCGGGGGAGTGGGCTACGAGCAGTACTTC. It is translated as CSARASGGVGYEQYF.

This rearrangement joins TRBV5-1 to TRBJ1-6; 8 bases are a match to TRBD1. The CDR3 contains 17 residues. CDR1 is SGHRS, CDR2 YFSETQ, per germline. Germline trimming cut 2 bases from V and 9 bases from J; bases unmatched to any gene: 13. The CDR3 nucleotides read TGCGCCAGCAGCTTTACTTCTGATAGGACAGGGTCTTCACCCCTCCACTTT. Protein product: CASSFTSDRTGSSPLHF.

CDR3 sequence (DNA): TGTGCCACCGGAGCCCGTGTCATAGAGACCCAGTACTTC. Protein sequence: CATGARVIETQYF. The chain links TRBV24-1 to TRBJ2-5; D gene unclear. CDR1 KGHDR and CDR2 SFDVKD come from the germline V gene. V was clipped by 9 bases and J by 4 bases, with 14 bases between them. The CDR3 consists of 13 residues.

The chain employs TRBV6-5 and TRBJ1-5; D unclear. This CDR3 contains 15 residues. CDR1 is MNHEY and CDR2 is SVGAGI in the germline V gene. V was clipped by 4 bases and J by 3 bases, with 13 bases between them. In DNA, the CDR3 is TGTGCCAGCAGTTTAGGTCCGGGGAACAATCAGCCCCAGCATTTT. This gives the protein CASSLGPGNNQPQHF.

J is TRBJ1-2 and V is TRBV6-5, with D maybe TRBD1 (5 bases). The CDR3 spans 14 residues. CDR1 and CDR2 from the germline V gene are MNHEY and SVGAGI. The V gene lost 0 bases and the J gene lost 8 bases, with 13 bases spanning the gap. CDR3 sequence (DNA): TGTGCCAGCAGTTACTCCGGCGAGGAGGGGGGCTACACCTTC. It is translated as CASSYSGEEGGYTF.

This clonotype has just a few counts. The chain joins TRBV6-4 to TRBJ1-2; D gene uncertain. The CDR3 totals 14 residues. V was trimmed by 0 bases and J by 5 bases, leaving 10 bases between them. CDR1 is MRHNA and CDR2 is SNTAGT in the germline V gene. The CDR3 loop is CASSDSFGQYGYTF. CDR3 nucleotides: TGTGCCAGCAGTGACTCGTTTGGGCAATATGGCTACACCTTC.

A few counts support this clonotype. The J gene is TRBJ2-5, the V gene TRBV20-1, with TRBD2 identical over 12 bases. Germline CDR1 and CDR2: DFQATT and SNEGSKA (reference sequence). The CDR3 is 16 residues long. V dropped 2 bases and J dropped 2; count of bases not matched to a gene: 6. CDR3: CSARPRLAGVQETQYF. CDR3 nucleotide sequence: TGCAGTGCTAGACCGAGACTAGCGGGGGTTCAAGAGACCCAGTACTTC.